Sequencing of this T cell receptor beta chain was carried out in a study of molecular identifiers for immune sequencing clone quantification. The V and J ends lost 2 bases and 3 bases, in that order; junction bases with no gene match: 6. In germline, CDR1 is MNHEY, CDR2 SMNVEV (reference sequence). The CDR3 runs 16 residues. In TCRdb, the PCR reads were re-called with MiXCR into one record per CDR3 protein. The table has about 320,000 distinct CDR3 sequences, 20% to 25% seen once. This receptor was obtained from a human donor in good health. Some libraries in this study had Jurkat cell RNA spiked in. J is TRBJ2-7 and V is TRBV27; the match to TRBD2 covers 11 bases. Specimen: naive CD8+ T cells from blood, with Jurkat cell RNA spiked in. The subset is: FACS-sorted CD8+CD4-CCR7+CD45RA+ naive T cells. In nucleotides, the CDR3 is TGTGCCAGCAGTTTAGCTGGGGGACTAGCGGTCTACGAGCAGTACTTC. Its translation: CASSLAGGLAVYEQYF.